These 28 T cell receptor beta chains came from one sample sequenced in a study of blood T cells in healthy people across ages. The authors ran a second PCR of about 6 to 11 cycles using a sample-barcoded 5' primer and a J-beta primer mix. TCRdb re-analysed the 5' RACE reads in MiXCR, keeping a single row per CDR3 protein. The repertoire holds 600,000 to 800,000 distinct CDR3 sequences, with roughly half as singletons. The sequenced material came from blood. These receptors all stem from a woman aged 80 or over in good health.

With respect to this clonotype: The junction differs from germline at one of its ends, possibly a read error. V and J are TRBV6-5 and TRBJ2-1, with 12 bases aligning to TRBD2. CDR3 length equals 15 residues. Germline lookup yields CDR1 MNHEY and CDR2 SVGAGI. The CDR3 DNA reads as TGTCCCAGCAGTACGACTAGCGGGGGATACAATGCGCAGTTCTTC. Translated: CPSSTTSGGYNAQFF.

This chain uses TRBV27 with TRBJ2-1; 12 bases agree with TRBD1. From germline, CDR1 is MNHEY and CDR2 SMNVEV (reference sequence). CDR3 size: 16 residues. J gave up 3 bases and V 5 bases, and 5 bases lay outside the gene matches. CDR3 coding DNA: TGTGCCAGCAGTCTCGGGACAGGGGGCAACTACAATGAGCAGTTCTTC. Its translation is CASSLGTGGNYNEQFF.

This clonotype has a handful of counts. This chain connects TRBV12-3 or TRBV12-4 to TRBJ2-3; the D is unclear. Between the trimmed V and J ends, which lost 6 bases and 4 bases, there was a span of 23 bases. The CDR3 is 17 residues long. CDR3 coding DNA: TGTGCCAGCAGAATTAACGCCTGTGGGGTTTCACCAGATACGCAGTATTTT. Translating gives CASRINACGVSPDTQYF.

This clonotype was recorded a few times. This chain connects TRBV20-1 to TRBJ1-5; D is unclear. CDR1 and CDR2 from the germline V gene are DFQATT and SNEGSKA (reference sequence). This CDR3 region has 14 residues. Trimming removed 3 bases at V and 4 bases at J, with 13 bases between. CDR3 sequence: CSASRAVANQPQHF. The DNA of the CDR3 is TGCAGTGCTAGTAGGGCGGTGGCGAATCAGCCCCAGCATTTT.

This clonotype was counted a single time. The V gene is TRBV15, the J gene TRBJ2-1; TRBD2 matches 10 bases. Germline CDR1 is LNHNV and CDR2 is YYDKDF (reference sequence). With 3 bases clipped from V and 6 bases from J, the junction kept 5 bases outside the gene matches. The CDR3 contains 15 residues. The CDR3 reads CATSREGLASNEQFF. The CDR3 nucleotides are TGTGCCACCAGCAGGGAGGGACTAGCGTCCAATGAGCAGTTCTTC.

This clonotype has a count of ten or more. The gene calls are TRBV6-2 or TRBV6-3 and TRBJ2-1; no clear D. With 2 bases removed from V and 2 bases from J, the gap between germline ends came to 7 bases. Germline V gene lookup returns CDR1 MNHEY and CDR2 SVGEGT. The CDR3 runs to 14 residues. This chain's CDR3 is CASSYLDTYNEQFF. CDR3 DNA sequence: TGTGCCAGCAGTTACCTCGACACCTACAATGAGCAGTTCTTC.

A note on this clonotype: A much bigger clone sits one base away, suggesting this may be a read error. The chain employs TRBV20-1 and TRBJ2-5, with a possible D match to TRBD1 (6 bases). The germline CDR1 and CDR2 sequences are DFQATT and SNEGSKA (reference sequence). This CDR3 is built from 14 residues. V was shortened by 4 bases and J by 2 bases, with 14 bases between the two germline ends. CDR3 region: CSAKGVWEQETQYF. The CDR3 DNA reads TGCAGTGCTAAGGGGGTTTGGGAACAAGAGACCCAGTACTTC.

The rearrangement joins TRBV7-3 to TRBJ1-5; D is ambiguous. V was trimmed by 7 bases and J by 6 bases, leaving 16 bases between them. Per germline, CDR1 SGHTA and CDR2 FQGTGA. This CDR3 comprises 14 residues. The CDR3 sequence: CASNLIGGIQPQHF. The CDR3 nucleotides are TGTGCCAGCAACCTTATAGGAGGGATTCAGCCCCAGCATTTT. Looking up the rest from reference TRBV7-3 and TRBJ1-5 gives the full variable domain: GAGVSQTPSNKVTEKGKYVELRCDPISGHTALYWYRQSLGQGPEFLIYFQGTGAADDSGLPNDRFFAVRPEGSVSTLKIQRTERGDSAVYLCASNLIGGIQPQHFGDGTRLSIL.

This clonotype was detected many times. The genes are TRBV28 and TRBJ1-4; a possible D gene is TRBD1 (5 bases). CDR3 length: 14 residues. Germline V gene sequence: CDR1 MDHEN, CDR2 SYDVKM. V was trimmed by 5 bases and J by 7 bases, leaving 14 bases between them. CDR3 bases: TGTGCCAGCAGTCACCGGGGAGGGGTTGAAAAACTGTTTTTT. Protein: CASSHRGGVEKLFF.

The rearrangement links TRBV7-9 to TRBJ1-2, with 8 bases identical to TRBD1. CDR1 is SEHNR, CDR2 FQNEAQ, per germline (reference sequence). The CDR3 is 13 amino acids. V lost 5 bases and J lost 5; bases outside the gene matches: 4. CDR3: CASSKQGGYGYTF. CDR3 nucleotide sequence: TGTGCCAGCAGCAAACAGGGGGGTTATGGCTACACCTTC.

This CDR3 is CSARGVNSPLHF. CDR3 bases: TGCAGTGCTAGGGGGGTTAATTCACCCCTCCACTTT. The V and J genes are TRBV20-1 and TRBJ1-6, with D perhaps TRBD1 (5 bases). V gave up 3 bases and J gave up 6 bases, with 6 bases separating them. Germline lookup yields CDR1 DFQATT and CDR2 SNEGSKA (reference sequence). This CDR3 spans 12 amino acids.

The chain joins TRBV6-6 to TRBJ2-3, with a weak D call TRBD1 (6 bases). This CDR3 has 17 amino acids. V lost 5 bases and J lost 0, with 18 bases in between. Per the germline V gene, CDR1 is MNHNY and CDR2 is SVGAGI (reference sequence). The CDR3 nucleotides are TGTGCCAGCAGTCACAGGGCCGTAGCCTCTAGCACAGATACGCAGTATTTT. It is translated as CASSHRAVASSTDTQYF.

This clonotype was seen a single time. Its ends do not fully match the called genes, so a read error is possible. The genes are TRBV6-6 and TRBJ1-4; the D gene is possibly TRBD1 (6 bases). Germline assignment: CDR1 MNHNY and CDR2 SVGAGI (reference sequence). This CDR3 contains 16 residues. CDR3 nucleotides: TGTGCCAACAGTTTCCCCCAAAGGGGGGGGTACGAAAAACTGTTTTTT. Amino acid sequence: CANSFPQRGGYEKLFF.

The chain combines TRBV4-1 with TRBJ2-1, with TRBD2 identical over 11 bases. This CDR3 has 17 residues. V was clipped by 1 base and J by 3 bases; unmatched bases: 5. Germline V gene data show CDR1 as MGHRA and CDR2 as YSYEKL. The CDR3 sequence is CASSQAQGLADYNEQFF. CDR3 coding DNA: TGCGCCAGCAGCCAAGCCCAGGGACTAGCGGACTACAATGAGCAGTTCTTC.

This clonotype has a single count. This may be a read error: a much more frequent sequence differs by one nucleotide. The chain recombines TRBV6-6 with TRBJ2-2; D may be TRBD1 or TRBD2 (7 bases each). The CDR3 consists of 15 residues. The germline CDR1 and CDR2 sequences are MNHNY and SVGAGI (reference sequence). This CDR3 reads CVSPGGASGTGELFF. The CDR3 DNA is TGTGTCAGCCCAGGGGGGGCCTCGGGGACCGGGGAGCTGTTTTTT.

The chain recombines TRBV19 with TRBJ2-7, with 13 positions matching TRBD2. Germline CDR1 LNHDA, CDR2 SQIVND (reference sequence). This CDR3 has 17 residues. The J segment lost 0 bases and the V segment lost 5 bases, leaving 7 bases of the junction unmatched. The CDR3 protein is CASSPRTSGSPSYEQYF. The CDR3 coding sequence is TGTGCCAGTAGTCCCCGGACTAGCGGGAGCCCCTCCTACGAGCAGTACTTC. Full variable domain (rest looked up from reference TRBV19 and TRBJ2-7): DGGITQSPKYLFRKEGQNVTLSCEQNLNHDAMYWYRQDPGQGLRLIYYSQIVNDFQKGDIAEGYSVSREKKESFPLTVTSAQKNPTAFYLCASSPRTSGSPSYEQYFGPGTRLTVT.

The genes are TRBV7-2 and TRBJ1-2, with TRBD1 identical over 11 bases. The CDR3 consists of 15 residues. CDR1 and CDR2 from the germline V gene are SGHTA and FQGNSA. V trimming: 4 bases; J trimming: 4 bases; junction bases outside the gene matches: 5. CDR3 region: CASSWTGGDGYGYTF. CDR3 DNA: TGTGCCAGCAGCTGGACAGGGGGCGACGGCTATGGCTACACCTTC.

The CDR3 sequence: CSAPIQQGSGYGYTF. The CDR3 DNA sequence: TGCAGTGCCCCGATCCAACAGGGCAGTGGGTATGGCTACACCTTC. The chain joins TRBV20-1 to TRBJ1-2; possible D gene TRBD1, 6 bases. CDR3 size: 15 residues. CDR1 is DFQATT and CDR2 is SNEGSKA in the germline V gene (reference sequence). The germline V and J ends were trimmed by 6 bases and 5 bases, with 22 bases remaining between them.

In nucleotides, the CDR3 is TGTGCCAGCAGGAAATCCGACCGGGGGGCCCCTGAGCAGTTCTTC. It specifies CASRKSDRGAPEQFF. The chain is built from TRBV14 and TRBJ2-1, with a possible D match to TRBD2 (7 bases). CDR1 is SGHDN, CDR2 FVKESK, per germline. The germline V and J ends were trimmed by 6 bases and 9 bases, with 21 bases remaining between them. The CDR3 extends over 15 amino acids.

This rearrangement joins TRBV18 to TRBJ2-4; D gene ambiguous. Judging by the DNA end, TRBJ2-7 fits better; the J call may be wrong. This CDR3 has 11 amino acids. Germline CDR1 reads KGHSH; CDR2 reads LQKENI. The CDR3 DNA sequence: TGTGCCAGCTCACCCCAATACGAGCAGTACTTC. Its translation: CASSPQYEQYF.

This clonotype was recorded at least ten times. J is TRBJ2-3 and V is TRBV15, with D unclear. With 6 bases removed from V and 2 bases from J, the gap between germline ends came to 9 bases. Germline CDR1 LNHNV, CDR2 YYDKDF (reference sequence). The CDR3 has 13 amino acids. CDR3 amino acids: CATSWQYTDTQYF. CDR3 nucleotides: TGTGCCACCAGTTGGCAGTACACAGATACGCAGTATTTT.

The chain carries TRBV21-1 and TRBJ2-7; the table's D call TRBD1 went unverified against the DNA. TRBV21-1 is a known pseudogene. This CDR3 contains 16 residues. The CDR3 coding sequence is TGTGCCAGCAGCAAACCAACAGGGGTTGGCTCCTACGAGCAGTACTTC. This encodes CASSKPTGVGSYEQYF.

This chain links TRBV3-1 with TRBJ2-5; D ambiguous. Trimming shortened V by 9 bases and J by 3 bases, and 2 bases separated the two germline ends. The CDR3 is 9 amino acids. CDR1 and CDR2 (germline): LGHDT, YNNKEL (reference sequence). The CDR3 is CAREETQYF. The CDR3 coding sequence is TGTGCCAGGGAAGAGACCCAGTACTTC.

Concerning this clonotype: A much larger clone sits a single nucleotide away, making a read error possible. The chain joins TRBV28 to TRBJ2-5; 7 positions agree with TRBD1. This CDR3 contains 15 residues. Germline V gene sequence: CDR1 MDHEN, CDR2 SYDVKM. The V and J ends lost 4 bases and 11 bases, in that order; junction bases with no gene match: 16. The CDR3 region has the DNA TGTGCCAGCAGTTACCTTGGGACAGACTACAATGAGCAGTACTTC. Translating gives CASSYLGTDYNEQYF.

This clonotype was found many times. This chain links TRBV15 with TRBJ2-5, with 12 nucleotides matching TRBD2. The length of the CDR3 is 18 residues. V gave up 5 bases and J gave up 4 bases; unmatched junction bases: 14. Germline V lookup: CDR1 LNHNV, CDR2 YYDKDF (reference sequence). The CDR3 loop reads CATSGQISGLAGRETQYF. The CDR3 nucleotides read TGTGCCACCAGCGGTCAAATTTCGGGACTAGCGGGCCGAGAGACCCAGTACTTC.

The sample holds a few counts of this clonotype. CDR3 sequence (DNA): TGCAGTGCTAGGTTACAGGGGGCCTACGAGCAGTACTTC. It translates to CSARLQGAYEQYF. This chain uses TRBV20-1 with TRBJ2-7; 8 positions match TRBD1. Germline assignment: CDR1 DFQATT and CDR2 SNEGSKA (reference sequence). This CDR3 has 13 residues. The ends lost 3 bases at V and 2 bases at J; junction bases unmatched: 3.

In the case of this clonotype: A much larger clone sits a single nucleotide away, making a read error possible. V gene TRBV29-1 combines with J gene TRBJ2-1, with D perhaps matching TRBD1 (6 bases). The CDR3 has 13 amino acids. Germline values: CDR1 SQVTM, CDR2 ANQGSEA. The DNA of the CDR3 is TGCAGCGTTGCTGGACAGCTTGACAAGGAGCAGTTCTTC. This gives the protein CSVAGQLDKEQFF.

This clonotype was detected ten times or more. V usage is TRBV4-2 and J usage is TRBJ2-7; TRBD2 aligns across 9 bases. Per germline, CDR1 LGHNA and CDR2 YNFKEQ. CDR3 length: 15 residues. V shed 0 bases and J 2 bases; nucleotides not matched to a gene: 2. The CDR3 DNA reads TGTGCCAGCAGCCAAGAGCGGGAGGGCACCTACGAGCAGTACTTC. Its protein is CASSQEREGTYEQYF.